The rows below give T cell receptor beta chains drawn from one sample of a study of blood T cell repertoires in COVID-19. The table came from immunoSEQ multiplex PCR; TCRdb's copy has only in-frame clones and leaves some out. The table records 30,000 to 35,000 clones, roughly 85% of them present only once. Material: peripheral blood. The origin of the receptors is an elderly man with active COVID-19. CDR3s include the opening cysteine and the closing phenylalanine or tryptophan. D genes are given only for firm matches. Not every row has a clone size; where given, it reads once, few, many or a size class.

J	length	D	V	size	DNA	CDR3
TRBJ2-7	17	TRBD1	TRBV18	NA	TGTGCCAGCTCACCTCGACAGGGAAGAAGCCTAACCTACGAGCAGTACTTC	CASSPRQGRSLTYEQYF
TRBJ2-7	15	TRBD2	TRBV3-1/TRBV3-2	few	TGTGCCAGCAGCCAAGTCGTAGCGGGGGGCTACGAGCAGTACTTC	CASSQVVAGGYEQYF
TRBJ1-1	13	NA	TRBV4-2	NA	TGTGCCAGCAGCTTAGCCACGTACACTGAAGCTTTCTTT	CASSLATYTEAFF
TRBJ2-3	16	TRBD2	TRBV6-5	NA	TGTGCCAGCAGTTACTCCAAGCGGGGGGGCTTGGATACGCAGTATTTT	CASSYSKRGGLDTQYF
TRBJ1-4	16	TRBD1	TRBV4-1	NA	TGCGCCAGCAGCCAAAGGGACAGCACAACTAATGAAAAACTGTTTTTT	CASSQRDSTTNEKLFF
TRBJ2-7	13	NA	TRBV7-2	NA	TGTGCCAGCAGCGTAGGACAGAGATACGAGCAGTACTTC	CASSVGQRYEQYF
TRBJ2-7	14	NA	TRBV16	NA	TGTGCCAGCAGCCAACGGACAGTCTCCTACGAGCAGTACTTC	CASSQRTVSYEQYF
TRBJ1-2	12	NA	TRBV30	NA	TGTGCCTGGAGTGTTGGGGGCAATGGCTACACCTTC	CAWSVGGNGYTF
TRBJ1-2	15	NA	TRBV28	NA	TGTGCCAGCAGATGGGGGGTGGCAGCCATCTATGGCTACACCTTC	CASRWGVAAIYGYTF
TRBJ2-2	17	TRBD2	TRBV5-4	once	TGTGCCAGCAGCTTTTTGACTAGCGGGGCTTACACCGGGGAGCTGTTTTTT	CASSFLTSGAYTGELFF
TRBJ2-5	15	NA	TRBV19	NA	TGTGCCAGCCACCCGATCGGAGGGGCGGCGGAGACCCAGTACTTC	CASHPIGGAAETQYF
TRBJ2-3	15	TRBD1	TRBV2	NA	TGTGCCAGCAGAAGACAGGGGACCCCCACAGATACGCAGTATTTT	CASRRQGTPTDTQYF
TRBJ2-3	17	TRBD2	TRBV29-1	NA	TGCAGCGTTGTATGGGCTGTGGGACTAGACCGTACAGATACGCAGTATTTT	CSVVWAVGLDRTDTQYF
TRBJ2-5	16	TRBD2	TRBV5-1	NA	TGCGCCAGCAGCCCGGGGACTAGCGGGGCACAAGAGACCCAGTACTTC	CASSPGTSGAQETQYF
TRBJ2-7	14	TRBD1	TRBV9	NA	TGTGCCAGCAGCGTAGGGCAGGGGGCCTCCGAGCAGTACTTC	CASSVGQGASEQYF
TRBJ2-7	14	TRBD1	TRBV29-1	once	TGCAGCGTTATCGAGACAGGGGCCCTCTACGAGCAGTACTTC	CSVIETGALYEQYF
TRBJ1-1	14	NA	TRBV3-1/TRBV3-2	NA	TGTGCCAGCAGCCGGGGCAGGGGAGGGGCTGAAGCTTTCTTT	CASSRGRGGAEAFF
TRBJ2-7	16	NA	TRBV19	NA	TGTGCCAGTAGTACAAATGGACCGGGGTTTGCCTACGAGCAGTACTTC	CASSTNGPGFAYEQYF
TRBJ1-1	14	TRBD1	TRBV7-8	NA	TGTGCCAGCAGCCTTGCTGCAGGGGGCACTGAAGCTTTCTTT	CASSLAAGGTEAFF
TRBJ2-1	15	TRBD1	TRBV7-2	NA	TGTGCCAGCAGCTTCCGGGACAGGGATTCGGGCGAGCAGTTCTTC	CASSFRDRDSGEQFF
TRBJ1-1	14	NA	TRBV3-1/TRBV3-2	NA	TGTGCCAGCAGCCAAGAGGTAGGGGGCACTGAAGCTTTCTTT	CASSQEVGGTEAFF
TRBJ2-3	18	TRBD2	TRBV5-4	NA	TGTGCCAGCAGCTCGGGACTAGCGGGGGGGAGGGGCACAGATACGCAGTATTTT	CASSSGLAGGRGTDTQYF
TRBJ2-1	16	NA	TRBV5-1	NA	TGCGCCAGCAGCTTGGCCGGGACTCTGACTTTCAATGAGCAGTTCTTC	CASSLAGTLTFNEQFF
TRBJ2-1	14	NA	TRBV18	few	TGTGCCAGCTCACCACTCAGGTCGGACAATGAGCAGTTCTTC	CASSPLRSDNEQFF
TRBJ2-3	15	TRBD2	TRBV18	NA	TGTGCCAGCTCACGCGGGACTAGCGGGGCAGATACGCAGTATTTT	CASSRGTSGADTQYF
TRBJ1-5	14	NA	TRBV29-1	medium-sized	TGCAGCGTTGAATTGGTAACAGACCAATCAGCCCAGCATTTT	CSVELVTDQSAQHF
TRBJ1-2	14	NA	TRBV9	NA	TGTGCCAGCAGCGTAGAGCCTACAGGGTATGGCTACACCTTC	CASSVEPTGYGYTF
TRBJ1-3	16	NA	TRBV3-1/TRBV3-2	NA	TGTGCCAGCAGCCAAGTAGGTGAGGCTTCTGGAAACACCATATATTTT	CASSQVGEASGNTIYF
TRBJ2-7	14	NA	TRBV28	NA	TGTGCCAGCAGAGCCGGGACATGGATCTACGAGCAGTACTTC	CASRAGTWIYEQYF